This paragraph reports one TCR beta chain. No antigen is known for it. This entry is derived from a study of CD4 T cells in relation to SARS-CoV-2 and coronaviruses. Overall study context: No peptide or an HIV-1 Nef peptide pool served as negative control.

CDR3 length equals 14 residues. Germline CDR1 and CDR2: SGHAT and FQDESV (reference sequence). V lost 7 bases and J lost 2, with 15 bases in between. Before the COVID-19 pandemic, during about 2011-2019, CD4+ T cells were taken from unexposed donors. The cells were cultured for 9 to 11 days before CD4+ T cells were isolated. Testing used SARS-CoV-2 S/N and four cold-coronavirus spikes on unexposed-donor CD4+ T cells, cells permitting. Around 2 million PBMCs per well were cultured with approximately 10 IU/ml IL-2. Sequencing was performed with immunoSEQ multiplex PCR; in TCRdb, only in-frame clones are kept and a portion is missing. The profile covers about 29,000 clones, with over 60% appearing a single time and more than 20% taken by the ten largest.

The clonotype was recovered from a human donor in good health. V gene TRBV11-1 combines with J gene TRBJ2-7; D unclear. The sample taken for sequencing was CD4+ T cells from PBMCs, cultured in vitro. The CDR3 is CASKSHNPAYEQYF. The CDR3 DNA sequence: TGTGCCAGCAAGTCCCATAATCCCGCCTACGAGCAGTACTTC.